These 12 T cell receptor beta chains originate from one sample sequenced in a study of T cell changes during pregnancy in multiple sclerosis. TCRdb's table, derived via immunoSEQ multiplex PCR, lists solely in-frame clones and lacks some. This repertoire shows 40,000 or so clones, nearly 95% found once; its top ten account for around 0.4%. The sample in question was CD4+ T cells from peripheral blood mononuclear cells, obtained after pregnancy. The receptors come from a female donor in good health, enrolled as a control in a pregnancy study.

This clone was detected once. The CDR3 spells CASSPGTRQETQYF. CDR3 DNA: TGTGCCAGCAGCCCAGGGACTAGACAAGAGACCCAGTACTTC. The rearrangement joins TRBV5-8 to TRBJ2-5; 8 bases agree with TRBD2. Per the germline V gene, CDR1 is SGHTS and CDR2 is YDEGEE. The CDR3 loop spans 14 amino acids. The V segment lost 4 bases and the J segment 2 bases; nucleotides outside the gene matches: 4.

This clone came up a few times. The chain has TRBV30 and TRBJ1-1; weak D call: TRBD1 (5 bases). The CDR3 is made up of 14 amino acids. From germline, CDR1 is GTSNPN and CDR2 SVGIG (reference sequence). V was cut by 4 bases and J by 0 bases, with 12 bases left in between. As DNA, the CDR3 is TGTGCCTGGATATTTGGGGGGATGAACACTGAAGCTTTCTTT. Protein product: CAWIFGGMNTEAFF. Full variable domain (rest looked up from reference TRBV30 and TRBJ1-1): SQTIHQWPATLVQPVGSPLSLECTVEGTSNPNLYWYRQAAGRGLQLLFYSVGIGQISSEVPQNLSASRPQDRQFILSSKKLLLSDSGFYLCAWIFGGMNTEAFFGQGTRLTVV.

The gene calls are TRBV5-1 and TRBJ1-2; D not resolved. This CDR3 is built from 14 residues. CDR1 is SGHRS and CDR2 is YFSETQ in the germline V gene. Trimming removed 0 bases from V and 7 bases from J, with 13 bases in between. Here the CDR3 DNA reads TGCGCCAGCAGCTTGGCCTTCGGGGATATTGGCTACACCTTC. This translates into CASSLAFGDIGYTF.

The rearrangement links TRBV5-1 to TRBJ2-7; 9 bases line up with TRBD2. The germline V gene encodes CDR1 SGHRS and CDR2 YFSETQ. The ends lost 1 base at V and 3 bases at J; junction bases unmatched: 2. The CDR3 runs to 14 residues. CDR3: CASSLQAGGYEQYF. CDR3 DNA sequence: TGCGCCAGCAGCTTGCAAGCGGGAGGCTACGAGCAGTACTTC.

This chain connects TRBV19 to TRBJ1-1; possible D gene TRBD1, 6 bases. V was clipped by 5 bases and J by 6 bases, with 19 bases between them. The CDR3 length is 15 residues. CDR1 and CDR2 from the germline V gene are LNHDA and SQIVND (reference sequence). Here the CDR3 reads CASSSPLDRPPEAFF. In DNA form, the CDR3 reads TGTGCCAGTAGTTCACCCTTAGACAGGCCTCCTGAAGCTTTCTTT.

This sequence joins TRBV5-1 and TRBJ2-7; 11 bases are a match to TRBD2. Germline CDR1 reads SGHRS; CDR2 reads YFSETQ. V dropped 4 bases and J dropped 4; count of bases not matched to a gene: 7. The CDR3 is 15 residues long. The CDR3 loop reads CASSALTSGMYEQYF. CDR3 nucleotide sequence: TGCGCCAGCAGCGCCTTGACTAGCGGGATGTACGAGCAGTACTTC.

The chain joins TRBV9 to TRBJ2-6; the D is unclear. Germline CDR1 and CDR2: SGDLS and YYNGEE. The length of the CDR3 is 15 residues. Trimming took 0 bases from V and 0 from J, leaving 4 bases between them. The CDR3 bases are TGTGCCAGCAGCGTAGCAGGCTCTGGGGCCAACGTCCTGACTTTC. Its protein is CASSVAGSGANVLTF.

The chain carries TRBV7-2 and TRBJ1-6, with unresolved D. With 8 bases removed from V and 0 bases from J, the gap between germline ends came to 8 bases. The germline V gene encodes CDR1 SGHTA and CDR2 FQGNSA. The CDR3 runs 14 residues. The CDR3 coding sequence is TGTGCCAGCTGCCCGGGCTCCTATAATTCACCCCTCCACTTT. Protein: CASCPGSYNSPLHF.

The sample holds a few counts of this clone. The V and J genes are TRBV18 and TRBJ1-5; tentative D call: TRBD1 (5 bases). The V end was cut by 2 bases, the J end by 0 bases, with 8 bases between. Germline values: CDR1 KGHSH, CDR2 LQKENI. This CDR3 is built from 15 residues. CDR3 DNA: TGTGCCAGCTCACCATGGGGGGGTAGCAATCAGCCCCAGCATTTT. As protein: CASSPWGGSNQPQHF. The whole variable domain, remainder taken from reference TRBV18 and TRBJ1-5, is NAGVMQNPRHLVRRRGQEARLRCSPMKGHSHVYWYRQLPEEGLKFMVYLQKENIIDESGMPKERFSAEFPKEGPSILRIQQVVRGDSAAYFCASSPWGGSNQPQHFGDGTRLSIL.

V and J are TRBV14 and TRBJ2-1; the D is unclear. The V and J ends lost 3 bases and 7 bases respectively, with 7 bases between them. The CDR3 extends over 12 amino acids. CDR1 and CDR2 from the germline V gene are SGHDN and FVKESK. The CDR3 region is CASSQNSNEQFF. For the CDR3, the DNA is TGTGCCAGCAGCCAGAACAGTAATGAGCAGTTCTTC.

This chain connects TRBV10-2 to TRBJ2-1, with D possibly being TRBD2 (7 bases). This CDR3 has 16 residues. The V end was cut by 5 bases, the J end by 6 bases, with 20 bases between. The V gene's germline CDR1 is WSHSY and CDR2 SAAADI. The CDR3 loop is CASSPFGGWGANEQFF. The CDR3 DNA reads TGCGCCAGCAGTCCGTTCGGGGGGTGGGGGGCCAATGAGCAGTTCTTC.

The chain couples TRBV27 to TRBJ1-5, with D perhaps TRBD1 (6 bases). Germline CDR1 reads MNHEY; CDR2 reads SMNVEV (reference sequence). CDR3 size: 13 residues. The germline V and J ends were trimmed by 9 bases and 2 bases, with 11 bases remaining between them. The CDR3 protein is CASGSGGNQPQHF. DNA of the CDR3: TGTGCCAGTGGGTCAGGGGGCAATCAGCCCCAGCATTTT.